Here is one TCR beta chain with its context. Sequenced by immunoSEQ multiplex PCR; TCRdb stores in-frame clones only, minus some. The sample yields a few hundred thousand clones, 83% seen once. The data were taken from a study of blood T cell repertoires in COVID-19. The germline gives CDR1 SGHRS, CDR2 YFSETQ. The ends were cut back, 2 bases at V and 2 bases at J, with 7 bases in the middle. The CDR3 contains 14 residues. The rearrangement links TRBV5-1 to TRBJ1-4; D perhaps matches TRBD1 (5 bases). Sequenced input: peripheral blood. The receptor's source is a woman aged 45-65 years with acute or convalescent COVID-19. The CDR3 loop reads CASSFQGTNEKLFF. The CDR3 DNA follows: TGCGCCAGCAGCTTTCAGGGCACTAATGAAAAACTGTTTTTT.